The 6 T cell receptor beta chains below come from one sample, sequenced in a study of cytomegalovirus exposure and HLA in healthy donors. It was with 60 Vbeta and 13 Jbeta primers that the PCR ran. The table came from immunoSEQ multiplex PCR; TCRdb's copy has only in-frame clones and leaves some out. Among 150,000 to 200,000 clones listed, approximately 70% were seen once. Sequencing used PBMCs. These receptors were collected from a woman aged 25 to 39 in good health and CMV-seronegative.

This clone was observed a few times. V usage is TRBV2 and J usage is TRBJ2-7; no reliable D call. Trimming took off 4 bases at V and 2 bases at J, with 18 bases between the two ends. Per the germline V gene, CDR1 is SNHLY and CDR2 is FYNNEI. The CDR3 is made up of 16 amino acids. CDR3 loop: CASSGFAESTTYEQYF. The CDR3 DNA sequence: TGTGCCAGCAGTGGGTTCGCAGAAAGCACTACCTACGAGCAGTACTTC.

The chain combines TRBV7-9 with TRBJ1-4; 11 nucleotides match TRBD1. Germline values: CDR1 SEHNR, CDR2 FQNEAQ (reference sequence). Trimming at V came to 4 bases and at J to 8 bases, leaving 6 bases not matched to a gene. CDR3 size: 15 residues. This CDR3 is CASSYGQGAREKLFF. The CDR3 DNA follows: TGTGCCAGCAGCTACGGACAGGGGGCAAGGGAAAAACTGTTTTTT. Looking up the rest from reference TRBV7-9 and TRBJ1-4 gives the full variable domain: DTGVSQNPRHKITKRGQNVTFRCDPISEHNRLYWYRQTLGQGPEFLTYFQNEAQLEKSRLLSDRFSAERPKGSFSTLEIQRTEQGDSAMYLCASSYGQGAREKLFFGSGTQLSVL.

This clone was seen only once. The chain is built from TRBV15 and TRBJ2-6; tentatively, D is TRBD2 (5 bases). Germline V gene sequence: CDR1 LNHNV, CDR2 YYDKDF (reference sequence). Trimming took off 4 bases at V and 6 bases at J, with 13 bases between the two ends. The CDR3 has 15 amino acids. CDR3 region: CATSTPGIEANVLTF. CDR3 sequence (DNA): TGTGCCACCAGCACTCCGGGAATAGAGGCCAACGTCCTGACTTTC. Based on the CDR3 plus reference TRBV15 and TRBJ2-6, the full variable domain is DAMVIQNPRYQVTQFGKPVTLSCSQTLNHNVMYWYQQKSSQAPKLLFHYYDKDFNNEADTPDNFQSRRPNTSFCFLDIRSPGLGDTAMYLCATSTPGIEANVLTFGAGSRLTVL.

The CDR3 loop is CATSSAKRGGYEQYF. The CDR3 nucleotides read TGTGCCACCAGCAGTGCGAAGCGGGGAGGCTACGAGCAGTACTTC. This sequence joins TRBV15 and TRBJ2-7, with 7 bases lining up with TRBD2. This CDR3 has 15 amino acids. CDR1 and CDR2 (germline): LNHNV, YYDKDF (reference sequence). The ends lost 3 bases at V and 3 bases at J; junction bases unmatched: 8. Filled out from reference TRBV15 and TRBJ2-7, the complete variable domain reads DAMVIQNPRYQVTQFGKPVTLSCSQTLNHNVMYWYQQKSSQAPKLLFHYYDKDFNNEADTPDNFQSRRPNTSFCFLDIRSPGLGDTAMYLCATSSAKRGGYEQYFGPGTRLTVT.

This clone has just one count. The chain joins TRBV10-3 to TRBJ2-7, with 7 bases aligning to TRBD1. Germline assignment: CDR1 ENHRY and CDR2 SYGVKD. The J segment lost 3 bases and the V segment lost 3 bases, leaving 5 bases of the junction unmatched. The CDR3 loop spans 14 amino acids. The CDR3 is CAISDRAGGYEQYF. The CDR3 nucleotides read TGTGCCATCAGTGACCGAGCAGGGGGCTACGAGCAGTACTTC.

The J gene is TRBJ1-4, the V gene TRBV5-1; tentatively, D is TRBD1 (5 bases). CDR1 and CDR2 (germline): SGHRS, YFSETQ. The length of the CDR3 is 15 residues. Trimming left V 3 bases short and J 3 bases short, with 12 bases between. This chain's CDR3 is CASSSRVRANEKLFF. The DNA of the CDR3 is TGCGCCAGCAGCTCCAGGGTCAGGGCTAATGAAAAACTGTTTTTT. The full variable domain, completed using reference TRBV5-1 and TRBJ1-4, is KAGVTQTPRYLIKTRGQQVTLSCSPISGHRSVSWYQQTPGQGLQFLFEYFSETQRNKGNFPGRFSGRQFSNSRSEMNVSTLELGDSALYLCASSSRVRANEKLFFGSGTQLSVL.